These T cell receptor beta chains were read from a single sample in a study of T cells in localized non-small cell lung cancer. Profiling relied on immunoSEQ multiplex PCR, and the TCRdb table lists in-frame clones only, not all of them. The table lists 40,000 to 50,000 clones, around 83% of them singletons, with roughly 7.7% in the top ten. The sample consisted of peripheral blood, taken before any cancer treatment. Receptor source: a woman aged 18-49 years with stage III lung adenocarcinoma. CDR3s include the opening cysteine and the closing phenylalanine or tryptophan. The order of the fields is V gene, J gene, clone size, D gene, CDR3 protein, CDR3 DNA. D genes are given only for firm matches. A clone size is listed for some rows: how often the clone was seen (once, few, many), or a class if it is expanded.

TRBV12-5,TRBJ2-3,.,TRBD2,CASGFGTSGASTDTQYF,TGTGCTAGTGGTTTTGGGACTAGCGGGGCTAGCACAGATACGCAGTATTTT
TRBV5-4,TRBJ2-7,.,.,CASSQGAGTYLEQYF,TGTGCCAGCAGCCAAGGTGCGGGCACCTATCTCGAGCAGTACTTC
TRBV7-9,TRBJ1-6,.,.,CASSLTPHSPLHF,TGTGCCAGCAGCTTAACTCCCCATTCACCCCTCCACTTT
TRBV7-2,TRBJ1-4,.,.,CASSLGRLEKLFF,TGTGCCAGCAGCTTAGGCCGTCTTGAAAAACTGTTTTTT
TRBV5-4,TRBJ2-3,.,TRBD2,CASSWEGGGTDTQYF,TGTGCCAGCAGCTGGGAGGGCGGGGGGACAGATACGCAGTATTTT
TRBV9,TRBJ2-5,.,.,CASSVGAGMAETQYF,TGTGCCAGCAGCGTAGGGGCAGGGATGGCGGAGACCCAGTACTTC
TRBV7-9,TRBJ2-1,.,TRBD2,CASSLTGGSSNEQFF,TGTGCCAGCAGCTTAACGGGGGGGAGCTCCAATGAGCAGTTCTTC
TRBV15,TRBJ2-7,.,.,CATSDSDSSYEQYF,TGTGCCACCAGTGATAGCGATAGCTCCTACGAGCAGTACTTC
TRBV7-2,TRBJ1-2,.,TRBD1,CASSPDRANYGYTF,TGTGCCAGCAGCCCAGACAGGGCTAACTATGGCTACACCTTC
TRBV21-1,TRBJ2-7,few,.,CASSKGGGEPEHEQYF,TGTGCCAGCAGCAAAGGTGGGGGCGAACCTGAGCACGAGCAGTACTTC
TRBV29-1,TRBJ1-6,.,.,CSVITGSNSPLHF,TGCAGCGTTATCACAGGGTCCAATTCACCCCTCCACTTT
TRBV4-1,TRBJ1-6,.,.,CATAYSYNSPLHF,TGCGCCACCGCGTACTCCTATAATTCACCCCTCCACTTT
TRBV6-1,TRBJ1-2,.,TRBD1,CASSEAGTGGADYGYTF,TGTGCCAGCAGTGAGGCCGGGACAGGGGGCGCAGACTATGGCTACACCTTC
TRBV19,TRBJ2-3,.,.,CASSANRDSFTDTQYF,TGTGCCAGTAGTGCCAACCGGGACTCCTTCACAGATACGCAGTATTTT
TRBV25-1,TRBJ1-1,.,.,CASSEWDTEAFF,TGTGCCAGCAGTGAATGGGACACTGAAGCTTTCTTT
TRBV5-1,TRBJ2-7,.,.,CASTVGGGNEINEQYF,TGCGCCAGCACCGTCGGTGGGGGGAATGAAATCAACGAGCAGTACTTC
TRBV7-9,TRBJ2-7,few,TRBD2,CASSFPRGIAGRMDEQYF,TGTGCCAGCAGCTTCCCCCGCGGGATAGCGGGGAGAATGGACGAGCAGTACTTC
TRBV5-4,TRBJ2-7,.,TRBD1,CASSWGDRGYEQYF,TGTGCCAGCAGCTGGGGGGACAGGGGCTACGAGCAGTACTTC
TRBV20-1,TRBJ1-1,.,.,CSAKRGTEAFF,TGCAGTGCTAAAAGGGGCACTGAAGCTTTCTTT
TRBV6-6,TRBJ1-1,.,TRBD1,CASRGTGSNTEAFF,TGTGCCAGCAGGGGGACAGGCTCGAACACTGAAGCTTTCTTT
TRBV7-9,TRBJ2-3,.,.,CASSLDRASTDTQYF,TGTGCCAGCAGCTTAGACAGGGCGAGCACAGATACGCAGTATTTT
TRBV5-5,TRBJ1-1,medium-sized,.,CASSLEGQGSDAFF,TGTGCCAGCAGCTTGGAAGGGCAGGGAAGCGACGCTTTCTTT
TRBV6-1,TRBJ1-2,.,TRBD1,CASTPTGSYGYTF,TGTGCCAGCACCCCGACAGGGAGCTATGGCTACACCTTC
TRBV6-1,TRBJ1-1,.,.,CASSEVGGTEAFF,TGTGCCAGCAGTGAAGTGGGGGGAACTGAAGCTTTCTTT
TRBV19,TRBJ1-3,.,.,CASSITSSGNTIYF,TGTGCCAGTAGTATAACCAGCTCTGGAAACACCATATATTTT
TRBV7-9,TRBJ1-2,.,TRBD1,CASSLAAGDRGYGYTF,TGTGCCAGCAGCTTAGCGGCGGGTGACAGGGGCTATGGCTACACCTTC
TRBV19,TRBJ1-5,.,TRBD1,CASSMGTWGQGIQPQHF,TGTGCCAGTAGTATGGGAACTTGGGGACAGGGGATTCAGCCCCAGCATTTT
TRBV21-1,TRBJ1-2,once,.,CASRIYGYTF,TGTGCCAGCAGGATCTATGGCTACACCTTC
TRBV11-2,TRBJ2-1,.,.,CASSLNPNNEQFF,TGTGCCAGCAGCTTAAACCCGAACAATGAGCAGTTCTTC
TRBV11-1,TRBJ2-2,.,.,CASSPGTANTGELFF,TGTGCCAGCAGCCCCGGGACCGCGAACACCGGGGAGCTGTTTTTT
TRBV7-2,TRBJ2-1,.,.,CASSLASGPYNEQFF,TGTGCCAGCAGCTTAGCCTCCGGGCCTTACAATGAGCAGTTCTTC
TRBV27,TRBJ1-2,.,.,CASSPGAGLQYDFYGYTF,TGTGCCAGCAGTCCGGGGGCGGGACTGCAGTACGACTTCTATGGCTACACCTTC
TRBV2,TRBJ2-3,.,.,CASSEGSGDTQYF,TGTGCCAGCAGTGAAGGATCGGGGGATACGCAGTATTTT
TRBV19,TRBJ2-1,.,TRBD2,CASSWTSGNNEQFF,TGTGCCAGTAGTTGGACTAGCGGAAACAATGAGCAGTTCTTC
TRBV18,TRBJ2-1,.,.,CASSGDTSYNEQFF,TGTGCCAGCTCAGGGGACACGTCCTACAATGAGCAGTTCTTC
TRBV30,TRBJ1-2,.,.,CAWSVSAQGGYTF,TGTGCCTGGAGTGTATCGGCTCAGGGGGGCTACACCTTC
TRBV5-6,TRBJ2-7,.,TRBD1,CASSFGGRGSYEQYF,TGTGCCAGCAGCTTCGGTGGCAGGGGGTCCTACGAGCAGTACTTC
TRBV19,TRBJ1-6,.,TRBD1,CASSIPNRGLENSPLHF,TGTGCCAGTAGTATTCCCAACAGGGGTCTGGAGAATTCACCCCTCCACTTT
TRBV4-2,TRBJ2-5,.,.,CASSQDWRGTKETQYF,TGTGCCAGCAGCCAAGATTGGAGGGGAACTAAAGAGACCCAGTACTTC
TRBV27,TRBJ2-1,few,TRBD1,CASSLPGTGSANEQFF,TGTGCCAGCAGTTTACCCGGGACAGGGTCGGCCAATGAGCAGTTCTTC
TRBV18,TRBJ1-1,.,.,CASSATGENTEAFF,TGTGCCAGCTCGGCGACCGGGGAGAACACTGAAGCTTTCTTT
TRBV7-8,TRBJ1-4,.,TRBD1,CASSLVGTGREKLFF,TGTGCCAGCAGCTTAGTAGGGACAGGGAGGGAAAAACTGTTTTTT
TRBV2,TRBJ2-3,.,.,CASRADASTDTQYF,TGTGCCAGCAGGGCAGATGCTAGCACAGATACGCAGTATTTT
TRBV23-1,TRBJ1-4,.,.,CASSQFPRALNEKLFF,TGCGCCAGCAGTCAATTCCCTAGGGCCCTTAATGAAAAACTGTTTTTT
TRBV7-2,TRBJ1-5,.,.,CASSPLLAGRGQPQHF,TGTGCCAGCAGCCCCTTGTTGGCCGGCCGAGGTCAGCCCCAGCATTTT
TRBV19,TRBJ1-2,.,.,CASSRRGRNYGYTF,TGTGCCAGTAGTAGACGGGGGCGAAACTATGGCTACACCTTC
TRBV11-2,TRBJ2-1,once,TRBD2,CASRIAGTYNEQFF,TGTGCCAGCAGAATAGCGGGGACTTACAATGAGCAGTTCTTC
TRBV18,TRBJ2-5,.,.,CASSRGKQETQYF,TGTGCCAGCTCACGTGGCAAGCAAGAGACCCAGTACTTC
TRBV11-2,TRBJ2-3,.,TRBD2,CASSFGGAGTDTQYF,TGTGCCAGCAGCTTCGGGGGGGCCGGGACAGATACGCAGTATTTT
TRBV19,TRBJ2-2,.,TRBD1,CASSLATGANTGELFF,TGTGCCAGTAGTTTGGCGACAGGGGCGAACACCGGGGAGCTGTTTTTT
TRBV25-1,TRBJ2-2,once,.,CASSGTGRGGELFF,TGTGCCAGCAGTGGGACTGGCCGTGGCGGGGAGCTGTTTTTT
TRBV7-9,TRBJ1-2,.,TRBD1,CASSLEGQGKSLGYTF,TGTGCCAGCAGCTTAGAAGGACAGGGAAAAAGCCTTGGCTACACCTTC
TRBV2,TRBJ1-1,.,TRBD1,CASSQGSEAFF,TGTGCCAGCTCACAGGGGTCTGAAGCTTTCTTT
TRBV11-3,TRBJ1-1,.,.,CASSLEKWTEAFF,TGTGCCAGCAGCTTAGAAAAGTGGACTGAAGCTTTCTTT